This TCR beta chain was sequenced during a study of OX40 agonist ivuxolimab in advanced cancers. Study context: It was permissible to have had prior anti-PD-1, anti-PD-L1 or anti-CTLA-4 therapy, and less than 45% had some. Study-level results: Expanded peripheral T cell antigen specificity was not determined.

CDR3 length: 15 amino acids. Germline CDR1 SGDLS, CDR2 YYNGEE. Unmatched junction bases numbered 9, after V lost 4 bases and J lost 8 bases. Notes on this clone: The antigen is undetermined.

The protocol was immunoSEQ multiplex PCR, while the TCRdb copy is restricted to in-frame clones and leaves out a portion. The table lists 75,000 to 90,000 clones, more than 90% of them singletons, with over 0.6% in the top ten. Systemic immunosuppression or a history of autoimmune disease excluded patients. The genes are TRBV9 and TRBJ2-1, with 10 bases that match TRBD2. The clonotype was recovered from an adult with an advanced solid tumor such as melanoma, head and neck, liver or kidney cancer. The material was CD4+ or CD8+ T cells sorted from blood, obtained in a trial of the OX40 agonist ivuxolimab. CDR3 amino acids: CASSLGTSVVHEQFF. The CDR3 DNA reads as TGTGCCAGCAGCCTCGGGACTAGCGTCGTCCATGAGCAGTTCTTC.